This T cell receptor (beta chain) stems from a study of shared clonotypes between healthy human individuals (dated by TCRdb to about 2020). In terms of the full investigation: The cohort included a few men and a couple of women between 18 and 49 years of age. Per donor, three plates each were used for CD4 naive and CD4 memory, two for CD8 naive, and one for CD8 memory. Blood TCR repertoires of 5 or 6 healthy adults were deeply sequenced to estimate repertoire size and the extent of clonotype sharing between individuals. To increase sequencing depth and limit assay-specific biases, different laboratories used diverse techniques to prepare libraries and sequence TCR repertoires. Per donor, leukapheresis produced somewhere between about 0.94 and 9.5 billion PBMCs.

Using the deep immunoSEQ assay, TCR CDR3 regions were amplified from genomic DNA by multiplex PCR. Extracted genomic DNA from each cell subset was distributed evenly across all wells of several immunoSEQ 96-well plates, and each plate was treated as a replicate. For sorted subsets, each replicate PCR was loaded with 150 to 250 ng genomic DNA, equivalent to some 27,000 T cell genomes. Purified libraries were measured with a Qubit 3.0 fluorometer, size-checked on a Bioanalyzer 2100, and measured again with the KAPA Library Quantification kit. Each immunoSEQ 96-well plate was sequenced on its own single-read 150-cycle Illumina NextSeq 550 flow cell. Per the source publication's procedure: Because the immunoSEQ output included only junctional sequences and no quality scores, the filtering could not be the same as the filtering used for full-length reads. Sequences were annotated with PyIR, a Python wrapper for IgBLAST v1.9, and V/J genes and CDR3 were assigned using IMGT germline references. Reads were filtered out if the reads had weak V/J assignments (E-value above 1e-6), no CDR3, stop codons, out-of-frame junctions, or ambiguous translated residues. V3J clonotypes were defined as sequences sharing the same inferred V gene, J gene, and CDR3 amino acid sequence. To compute the percentage overlap between repertoires, the number of shared unique clonotypes was divided by the size of the smaller repertoire. Repertoire richness was assessed with RTK rarefaction, the Chao1 estimator, and Recon v2.1 estimates of unobserved clonotypes. OLGA was used to compute generation probabilities for all TCRbeta clonotypes that the gDNA method yielded from a few donors. TCRdb stores this immuneACCESS table with in-frame sequences only. Part of the clones is absent; in the studies checked, under half of the shortfall reflects unresolved V genes, and no reason is known for the rest. V, J and clone size are taken as reported in that table, and D and trimming were inferred from the DNA itself. This sample gives some 2.1 million clones in total; roughly 94% of them show up just once. Jointly, the top ten make up 0.13% of the sample.

In regard to this clone: It has no known antigen specificity. No much larger clone is present one base from it, and per-base qualities are unavailable.

The donors were healthy, HIV-negative adults with no recently reported acute infections or vaccinations. Every donor was a Caucasian adult residing in Nashville, Tennessee, USA. Magnetic negative selection was used to enrich CD4+ T cells, after which naive cells were positively selected on CD45RA and the negative fraction became the memory subset. Blood was collected by leukapheresis, and PBMCs were isolated by Ficoll-Histopaque density gradient centrifugation and then cryopreserved in liquid nitrogen vapor phase. Purity and quantity of every magnetically sorted T cell population were checked by analytical flow cytometry. From each sorted fraction, genomic DNA was isolated and quantified by UV absorbance on a Nanodrop 2000c. Points the paper makes about the study in general: Higher generation probabilities were observed for clonotypes shared by all four sorted-subset donors than for non-shared clonotypes. Naive subsets generally had larger estimated clonotype richness than memory subsets did. Pairwise subsampling led to the expectation that sequencing depth would affect the degree of clonotype sharing among donors. Sampling was restricted to blood, and TCR repertoires in tissues likely differ from the TCR repertoires found in blood. Rarefaction of sorted-subset datasets indicated incomplete sequencing despite the large sequencing depth. The small number of donors limited the genetic and exposure-history diversity represented. About 5% of naive CD4, 3% to 3.5% of naive CD8, approximately 2.2% of memory CD4, and less than 0.45% of memory CD8 clonotypes were shared across a few donors.

The germline V gene specifies SNHLY as CDR1 and FYNNEI as CDR2. The CDR3 holds 12 amino acids from the cysteine to the phenylalanine. The retained sequence is limited to the CDR3, 36 bases, with the frame set at the first base. Trimming removed 2 bases from V and 6 bases from J, leaving 8 bases between the germline ends. The chain employs TRBV2 and TRBJ2-7; perhaps TRBD2 is the D gene, with 5 bases matching. The sequencing sample was made of naive CD4+ T cells sorted from blood. The cell subset or site tag for this specimen amounts to: CD45RA+ positively selected. The sequence was obtained from a man aged 18 to 29 in good health. The CDR3 protein sequence reads: CASSESRAEQYF. The DNA is as follows: TGTGCCAGCAGTGAATCGAGGGCCGAGCAGTACTTC.